A single sample gave rise to the 24 T cell receptor beta chains below, sequenced in a study of T-cell reconstitution after alpha-beta-depleted transplantation in children. A library of TCRbeta sequences, prepared with unique molecular identifiers, was generated. Each CDR3 protein gets one entry after TCRdb re-called the PCR reads with MiXCR. The table includes some 140,000 distinct CDR3 sequences, roughly 9% detected once. The sequencing here drew on PBMCs, mostly from graft donor cells, taken 180 days after TCRalphabeta/CD19-depleted stem cell transplant. The receptors were gathered from a girl less than two years old who had a stem cell transplant for combined immunodeficiency, so the T cells may come from the graft donor.

This sequence joins TRBV6-5 and TRBJ1-3; possibly TRBD1 for D (5 bases). Trimming removed 11 bases from V and 3 bases from J, with 11 bases in between. This CDR3 spans 12 amino acids. CDR1 MNHEY and CDR2 SVGAGI come from the germline V gene. CDR3 loop: CASWDFGNTIYF. CDR3 nucleotide sequence: TGTGCCTCCTGGGACTTTGGAAACACCATATATTTT.

This clonotype was counted a few times. The gene calls are TRBV18 and TRBJ2-2; 10 nucleotides line up with TRBD2. This CDR3 spans 17 amino acids. Germline CDR1 is KGHSH and CDR2 is LQKENI. V lost 4 bases and J lost 10; bases outside the gene matches: 15. Here the CDR3 DNA reads TGTGCCAGCTCACGAGTACACAGGCCCGGGACTAGCGAGGAGCTGTTTTTT. Protein: CASSRVHRPGTSEELFF.

This rearrangement joins TRBV5-5 to TRBJ2-1, with 7 bases matching TRBD1. Looked up from germline, CDR1 is SGHKS and CDR2 is YYEKEE (reference sequence). J lost 4 bases, V lost 3 bases, and 4 bases had no gene match. This CDR3 has 14 residues. The CDR3 loop reads CASSWGTAYNEQFF. The CDR3 bases are TGTGCCAGCAGCTGGGGGACAGCGTACAATGAGCAGTTCTTC.

The sample holds a few counts of this clonotype. The V gene is TRBV20-1, the J gene TRBJ2-7; a weak D match, TRBD1 (5 bases). Germline V CDR1 and CDR2: DFQATT, SNEGSKA (reference sequence). Trimming shortened V by 5 bases and J by 4 bases, and 27 bases separated the two germline ends. This CDR3 is built from 17 residues. The CDR3 protein is CSARMAAGWAAIYEQYF. The DNA for the CDR3 is TGCAGTGCTCGAATGGCAGCAGGGTGGGCAGCTATTTACGAGCAGTACTTC.

This clonotype was counted between two and nine times. The chain recombines TRBV27 with TRBJ2-7; 8 bases are shared with TRBD1. Germline trimming cut 2 bases from V and 7 bases from J; bases unmatched to any gene: 7. Germline V CDR1 and CDR2: MNHEY, SMNVEV (reference sequence). The CDR3 sequence is 14 residues long. The chain's CDR3 is CASSLGQGAGEQYF. The CDR3 region has the DNA TGTGCCAGCAGTTTAGGGCAGGGGGCGGGTGAGCAGTACTTC.

Only a few counts were recorded for this clonotype. One end of the junction is discordant with germline, which a read error may explain. V and J are TRBV7-8 and TRBJ1-2; D remains ambiguous. This CDR3 has 12 residues. The germline gives CDR1 SGHVS, CDR2 FQNEAQ. CDR3 nucleotides: TGTGCCAGCAGCTTATATCTCCCCCAGGTCGACTTC. Its protein product is CASSLYLPQVDF.

This clonotype showed up just a few times. V gene TRBV12-3 or TRBV12-4 combines with J gene TRBJ1-5; the match to TRBD1 covers 11 bases. J was trimmed by 3 bases and V by 2 bases; bases with no gene match: 6. This CDR3 comprises 17 residues. Here the CDR3 DNA reads TGTGCCAGCAGTTTATGGACAGGGGGCGCGGACAATCAGCCCCAGCATTTT. This sequence encodes CASSLWTGGADNQPQHF.

The chain uses TRBV7-2 and TRBJ1-3, with a tentative D call TRBD1 (5 bases). The V gene's germline CDR1 is SGHTA and CDR2 FQGNSA. V was pared by 5 bases and J by 4 bases, with 15 bases between. This CDR3 is 15 amino acids long. CDR3 sequence reads: CASSLEWAGGNTIYF. DNA for the CDR3: TGTGCCAGCAGCCTAGAATGGGCAGGGGGAAACACCATATATTTT.

The rearrangement uses TRBV4-3 and TRBJ2-2, with 9 bases lining up with TRBD1. The length of the CDR3 is 19 residues. Germline trimming cut 4 bases from V and 0 bases from J; bases unmatched to any gene: 12. CDR1 and CDR2 from the germline V gene are LGHNA and YSLEER. The chain's CDR3 is CASSPDSGQGLPNTGELFF. For the CDR3, the DNA is TGCGCCAGCAGCCCAGACTCGGGACAGGGTTTGCCGAACACCGGGGAGCTGTTTTTT.

In its sample, this clonotype was seen many times. The chain combines TRBV9 with TRBJ2-1; TRBD2 might be the D (5 bases). The V end was cut by 2 bases, the J end by 3 bases, with 9 bases between. The CDR3 is made up of 14 amino acids. The germline CDR1 and CDR2 sequences are SGDLS and YYNGEE. CDR3 DNA: TGTGCCAGCAGCGTCCGGGGAGACTACAATGAGCAGTTCTTC. It codes for CASSVRGDYNEQFF.

This clonotype was detected only a few times. The V gene is TRBV10-3, the J gene TRBJ1-6, with a weak D call TRBD1 (6 bases). The CDR3 totals 14 residues. Germline CDR1 reads ENHRY; CDR2 reads SYGVKD. V was trimmed by 6 bases and J by 11 bases, leaving 17 bases between them. CDR3 coding DNA: TGTGCCATCAGGGACAGCGGGGAATCCCCACCCCTCCACTTT. Encoded protein: CAIRDSGESPPLHF.

V and J are TRBV30 and TRBJ2-1; D is ambiguous. The germline gives CDR1 GTSNPN, CDR2 SVGIG (reference sequence). Trimming pared 8 bases from V and 5 bases from J, leaving 13 bases between. This CDR3 has 12 residues. The CDR3 loop reads CARRDINNEQFF. DNA of the CDR3: TGTGCCCGACGTGACATCAACAATGAGCAGTTCTTC.

The genes are TRBV6-5 and TRBJ2-5; perhaps TRBD2 as D (5 bases). Germline V CDR1 and CDR2: MNHEY, SVGAGI. Trimming stripped 2 bases from V and 5 bases from J, with 9 bases between. This CDR3 is 13 amino acids long. The chain's CDR3 is CASSYTGGETQYF. CDR3 nucleotides: TGTGCCAGCAGTTACACGGGCGGGGAGACCCAGTACTTC.

Only a few counts were recorded for this clonotype. V gene TRBV28 combines with J gene TRBJ2-7, with TRBD2 as a possible D gene (5 bases). The V gene's germline CDR1 is MDHEN and CDR2 SYDVKM. The V and J ends lost 4 bases and 7 bases respectively, with 17 bases between them. This CDR3 has 14 residues. This chain's CDR3 is CASSSRHRPGEQYF. CDR3 bases: TGTGCCAGCAGTTCCAGGCATCGTCCGGGGGAGCAGTACTTC.

This sequence joins TRBV20-1 and TRBJ2-3; 7 bases agree with TRBD2. The V and J ends lost 6 bases and 3 bases, in that order; junction bases with no gene match: 18. The CDR3 has 17 residues. The germline V gene has CDR1 DFQATT and CDR2 SNEGSKA (reference sequence). CDR3 nucleotide sequence: TGCAGTGCCGCCCCTCAGCGGGGTCTTTGGGGTACAGATACGCAGTATTTT. Its translation: CSAAPQRGLWGTDTQYF.

This clonotype was found a few times. J is TRBJ1-6 and V is TRBV25-1, with D maybe TRBD1 (5 bases). The CDR3 totals 16 residues. Germline V lookup: CDR1 MGHDK, CDR2 SYGVNS. The V end was cut by 5 bases, the J end by 10 bases, with 21 bases between. The CDR3 coding sequence is TGTGCCAGCAGTCACCGAGACAGCTCTCTAGGGTCACCCCTCCACTTT. Its translation is CASSHRDSSLGSPLHF.

This clonotype was counted only a few times. The chain recombines TRBV3-1 with TRBJ2-7, with D perhaps TRBD1 (6 bases). V shed 0 bases and J shed 7 bases, with 10 bases lying between them. There are 13 residues in the CDR3. CDR1 and CDR2 from the germline V gene are LGHDT and YNNKEL (reference sequence). In DNA, the CDR3 is TGTGCCAGCAGCCAAGATTGGGGGCGGGAGCAGTACTTC. This encodes CASSQDWGREQYF.

This clonotype was picked up a small number of times. The chain uses TRBV6-1 and TRBJ2-5; 11 bases align to TRBD1. Germline V gene lookup returns CDR1 MNHNS and CDR2 SASEGT. The CDR3 is 15 amino acids. Unmatched junction bases numbered 6, after V lost 4 bases and J lost 5 bases. The chain's CDR3 is CASSADRGRRETQYF. The CDR3 DNA sequence: TGTGCCAGCAGTGCGGACAGGGGGCGCCGGGAGACCCAGTACTTC.

The chain links TRBV19 to TRBJ2-7; tentatively, D is TRBD2 (5 bases). CDR3 length: 13 residues. The V and J ends lost 5 bases and 9 bases respectively, with 17 bases between them. Germline CDR1 is LNHDA and CDR2 is SQIVND (reference sequence). CDR3 sequence: CASSFGLREGQYF. CDR3 DNA: TGTGCCAGTAGTTTCGGGCTTCGCGAGGGGCAGTACTTC.

There are many counts of this clonotype. This chain uses TRBV28 with TRBJ2-5; D may match TRBD1 or TRBD2 (5 bases each). The CDR3 runs 17 residues. The germline V and J ends were trimmed by 4 bases and 4 bases, with 22 bases remaining between them. Germline CDR1 MDHEN, CDR2 SYDVKM. Here the CDR3 reads CASSSFFVSGTRETQYF. DNA for the CDR3: TGTGCCAGCAGTTCTTTTTTCGTATCCGGGACGAGAGAGACCCAGTACTTC.

This clonotype was counted a few times. The chain recombines TRBV5-4 with TRBJ2-7, with TRBD1 identical over 10 bases. Germline CDR1 and CDR2: SGHNT and YYREEE (reference sequence). J gave up 2 bases and V 0 bases, and 2 bases lay outside the gene matches. This CDR3 has 15 residues. CDR3 residues: CASSLGQGAPYEQYF. The CDR3 DNA reads as TGTGCCAGCAGCTTGGGACAGGGGGCCCCCTACGAGCAGTACTTC. The full variable domain, in which reference TRBV5-4 and TRBJ2-7 provide the parts outside the CDR3, is ETGVTQSPTHLIKTRGQQVTLRCSSQSGHNTVSWYQQALGQGPQFIFQYYREEENGRGNFPPRFSGLQFPNYSSELNVNALELDDSALYLCASSLGQGAPYEQYFGPGTRLTVT.

This clonotype was found a few times. The chain recombines TRBV12-3 or TRBV12-4 with TRBJ1-2; 9 nucleotides agree with TRBD1. The CDR3 length is 12 residues. Trimming removed 8 bases from V and 8 bases from J; junction bases left unmatched: 6. Written as DNA, the CDR3 is TGTGCCAGCTCCGGGACAGGGTTCGGCTACACCTTC. It translates to CASSGTGFGYTF.

This clonotype was counted only a few times. The chain recombines TRBV29-1 with TRBJ2-7, with D tentatively TRBD1 or TRBD2 (6 bases each). The length of the CDR3 is 15 residues. Germline-derived CDR1 and CDR2 are SQVTM and ANQGSEA. Trimming pared 6 bases from V and 4 bases from J, leaving 22 bases between. The CDR3 bases are TGCAGCGTGGAACAGGGACTGGCCAATCGATACGAGCAGTACTTC. Translating gives CSVEQGLANRYEQYF.

Details on this clonotype: At one end, the junction sequence differs from germline, possibly due to a read error. The rearrangement links TRBV10-3 to TRBJ1-4, with D perhaps matching TRBD1 (6 bases). Germline V CDR1 and CDR2: ENHRY, SYGVKD. The CDR3 runs to 11 residues. The CDR3 nucleotides are TGTGCCACCAGGGGTAATGAAAAACCGTTTTTT. Translation gives CATRGNEKPFF.